These 15 T cell receptor beta chains came from one sample sequenced in a study of blood T cell repertoires in COVID-19. Generated by immunoSEQ multiplex PCR, the TCRdb table keeps only in-frame clones and is missing some. The repertoire holds about 260,000 clones, with 75% to 90% as singletons. Sequences were obtained from peripheral blood. These receptors all stem from a man between 60 and 75 years old who had recovered from COVID-19.

The table lists this clone with a count of one. CDR3 protein: CASILDTQYF. As DNA, the CDR3 is TGTGCCAGCATCCTAGATACGCAGTATTTT. The chain uses TRBV2 and TRBJ2-3; D call uncertain. This CDR3 region has 10 residues. The germline V gene has CDR1 SNHLY and CDR2 FYNNEI. Trimming cost V 7 bases and J 5 bases, with 4 bases left between them.

V gene TRBV9 combines with J gene TRBJ2-2; D gene unclear. The CDR3 loop spans 15 amino acids. Trimming left V 6 bases short and J 2 bases short, with 14 bases between. The V gene's germline CDR1 is SGDLS and CDR2 YYNGEE. The CDR3 DNA follows: TGTGCCAGCACCAACTTCAGGAAAAACACCGGGGAGCTGTTTTTT. Residues: CASTNFRKNTGELFF.

This clone was found a few times. The chain is built from TRBV6-5 and TRBJ1-2, with 12 bases fitting TRBD1. J was trimmed by 6 bases and V by 6 bases; bases with no gene match: 2. The CDR3 has 13 amino acids. Per the germline V gene, CDR1 is MNHEY and CDR2 is SVGAGI. The CDR3 loop reads CASRGTGGDGYTF. Here the CDR3 DNA reads TGTGCCAGCAGAGGGACAGGGGGCGATGGCTACACCTTC.

The chain links TRBV7-6 to TRBJ2-1; 10 nucleotides line up with TRBD2. The junction had 4 bases not matched to a gene; V was cut back by 1 base and J by 4 bases. The CDR3 runs to 16 residues. Germline CDR1 reads SGHVS; CDR2 reads FNYEAQ. The CDR3, as DNA: TGTGCCAGCAGCTTAGTAGCGGGGGGCCGATACAATGAGCAGTTCTTC. Translating gives CASSLVAGGRYNEQFF.

The J gene is TRBJ2-5, the V gene TRBV9; 13 nucleotides agree with TRBD2. CDR1 is SGDLS, CDR2 YYNGEE, per germline. V gave up 6 bases and J gave up 5 bases; unmatched junction bases: 7. The CDR3 runs 15 residues. For the CDR3, the DNA is TGTGCCAGCACTCAGACTAGCGGGGGGTTTGAGACCCAGTACTTC. Translated, it gives CASTQTSGGFETQYF.

This chain connects TRBV28 to TRBJ1-5; TRBD1 matches at 7 bases. V shed 2 bases and J 3 bases; nucleotides not matched to a gene: 4. CDR1 is MDHEN and CDR2 is SYDVKM in the germline V gene. The CDR3 runs 15 residues. The CDR3 reads CASSLGRGNNQPQHF. The CDR3 bases are TGTGCCAGCAGTTTAGGCAGGGGGAACAATCAGCCCCAGCATTTT. The full variable domain, in which reference TRBV28 and TRBJ1-5 provide the parts outside the CDR3, is DVKVTQSSRYLVKRTGEKVFLECVQDMDHENMFWYRQDPGLGLRLIYFSYDVKMKEKGDIPEGYSVSREKKERFSLILESASTNQTSMYLCASSLGRGNNQPQHFGDGTRLSIL.

The sample holds one count of this clone. The sample has other DNA sequences that encode this CDR3 too. The CDR3 sequence is CASSIGAGQETQYF. CDR3 nucleotides: TGTGCCAGTAGTATAGGGGCAGGGCAAGAGACCCAGTACTTC. This sequence joins TRBV19 and TRBJ2-5, with D possibly TRBD1 on 5 matching bases. This CDR3 spans 14 amino acids. Germline CDR1 LNHDA, CDR2 SQIVND (reference sequence). V shed 1 base and J shed 2 bases, with 8 bases lying between them.

CDR3 in amino acids: CATSRPTTGYGYTF. The CDR3 coding sequence is TGTGCCACCAGCAGGCCCACCACGGGGTATGGCTACACCTTC. The J gene is TRBJ1-2, the V gene TRBV15; no firm D call. Germline V lookup: CDR1 LNHNV, CDR2 YYDKDF (reference sequence). V lost 3 bases and J 5 bases, leaving 13 bases between the germline ends. This CDR3 is 14 amino acids long.

The gene calls are TRBV11-2 and TRBJ2-4; 9 bases agree with TRBD2. Germline V gene lookup returns CDR1 SGHAT and CDR2 FQNNGV. This CDR3 is 16 amino acids long. Unmatched junction bases numbered 5, after V lost 1 base and J lost 4 bases. CDR3 loop: CASSLAGLAGKNIQYF. CDR3 in DNA: TGTGCCAGCAGCTTAGCCGGTCTAGCGGGGAAAAACATTCAGTACTTC. The whole variable domain, remainder taken from reference TRBV11-2 and TRBJ2-4, is EAGVAQSPRYKIIEKRQSVAFWCNPISGHATLYWYQQILGQGPKLLIQFQNNGVVDDSQLPKDRFSAERLKGVDSTLKIQPAKLEDSAVYLCASSLAGLAGKNIQYFGAGTRLSVL.

This clone was picked up a small number of times. V usage is TRBV7-9 and J usage is TRBJ2-7, with 8 bases lining up with TRBD1. Germline-derived CDR1 and CDR2 are SEHNR and FQNEAQ (reference sequence). With V trimmed by 1 base and J by 7 bases, 9 bases remained unmatched. This CDR3 is built from 15 residues. CDR3 sequence: CASSLGAGGAGEQYF. The CDR3 coding sequence is TGTGCCAGCAGCTTAGGGGCAGGGGGCGCGGGGGAGCAGTACTTC. The full variable domain, in which reference TRBV7-9 and TRBJ2-7 provide the parts outside the CDR3, is DTGVSQNPRHKITKRGQNVTFRCDPISEHNRLYWYRQTLGQGPEFLTYFQNEAQLEKSRLLSDRFSAERPKGSFSTLEIQRTEQGDSAMYLCASSLGAGGAGEQYFGPGTRLTVT.

The V and J genes are TRBV2 and TRBJ1-3; possibly TRBD1 for D (6 bases). Trimming left V 4 bases short and J 2 bases short, with 12 bases between. This CDR3 contains 15 residues. Germline values: CDR1 SNHLY, CDR2 FYNNEI. CDR3 sequence (DNA): TGTGCCAGCAGTGCCCAGGGGCAGACTGGAAACACCATATATTTT. Protein: CASSAQGQTGNTIYF.

V usage is TRBV5-1 and J usage is TRBJ1-2, with 7 positions matching TRBD1. Germline loops: CDR1 SGHRS, CDR2 YFSETQ. Losses at the gene ends were 4 bases for V and 2 bases for J; bases not matched to a gene: 2. There are 13 residues in the CDR3. CDR3 in DNA: TGCGCCAGCAGCCGGGACAGAAACTATGGCTACACCTTC. It encodes CASSRDRNYGYTF.

This clone was observed once. The gene calls are TRBV19 and TRBJ2-6; maybe TRBD2 (6 bases). Deletions cut 5 bases from V and 2 bases from J, with 10 bases between. The V gene's germline CDR1 is LNHDA and CDR2 SQIVND (reference sequence). The CDR3 has 15 residues. This chain's CDR3 is CASSGGIAGANVLTF. The CDR3, as DNA: TGTGCCAGTAGTGGGGGGATAGCTGGGGCCAACGTCCTGACTTTC.

The sample holds one count of this clone. The rearrangement joins TRBV5-6 to TRBJ2-7, with D possibly TRBD1 on 5 matching bases. Germline V CDR1 and CDR2: SGHDT, YYEEEE. Trimming removed 3 bases at V and 6 bases at J, with 7 bases between. The CDR3 is 11 residues long. CDR3 region: CASSSGPEQYF. CDR3 nucleotides: TGTGCCAGCAGCTCAGGGCCCGAGCAGTACTTC.

There are a few counts of this clone. The chain employs TRBV27 and TRBJ1-2, with TRBD1 matching over 9 bases. The CDR3 has 17 amino acids. Germline V gene sequence: CDR1 MNHEY, CDR2 SMNVEV (reference sequence). Trimming took 4 bases from V and 8 from J; bases not matched to a gene: 17. The CDR3: CASSYQRDRATWRGYTF. CDR3 DNA: TGTGCCAGCAGTTACCAGAGGGACAGGGCTACCTGGAGAGGCTACACCTTC.